A single sample is the source of the 10 T cell receptor beta chains below, sequenced in a study of cytomegalovirus exposure and HLA in healthy donors. 60 Vbeta and 13 Jbeta primers were used in PCR. Produced via immunoSEQ multiplex PCR; TCRdb's table is partial and in-frame only. This table has over 110,000 clones, over 65% appearing once. Sequencing was done on a sample of PBMCs. All receptors come from a male donor in good health and CMV-seronegative.

The J gene is TRBJ2-7, the V gene TRBV6-5, with TRBD1 matching 7 bases. The V gene's germline CDR1 is MNHEY and CDR2 SVGAGI. This CDR3 has 15 amino acids. V was clipped by 6 bases and J by 0 bases; unmatched bases: 8. This CDR3 reads CASRRDSSASYEQYF. The CDR3 coding sequence is TGTGCCAGCAGACGGGACAGCTCAGCCTCCTACGAGCAGTACTTC.

The chain employs TRBV18 and TRBJ1-2; D call uncertain. CDR1 and CDR2 from the germline V gene are KGHSH and LQKENI. The CDR3 runs 15 residues. Trimming left V 5 bases short and J 5 bases short, with 18 bases between. The CDR3 here is CASSASGLEGYGYTF. The DNA for the CDR3 is TGTGCCAGCTCAGCTTCGGGGTTGGAGGGTTATGGCTACACCTTC.

This clone has just one count. The rearrangement uses TRBV7-3 and TRBJ2-1; a possible D gene is TRBD2 (5 bases). The CDR3 has 13 amino acids. The germline V and J ends were trimmed by 8 bases and 5 bases, with 13 bases remaining between them. CDR1 is SGHTA and CDR2 is FQGTGA in the germline V gene. CDR3 in amino acids: CASGIGVNNEQFF. DNA for the CDR3: TGTGCCAGCGGAATCGGGGTAAACAATGAGCAGTTCTTC.

This clone has only a few counts. The chain joins TRBV29-1 to TRBJ2-3, with TRBD2 as a possible D gene (6 bases). The CDR3 consists of 12 residues. From germline, CDR1 is SQVTM and CDR2 ANQGSEA. V was shortened by 4 bases and J by 5 bases, with 10 bases between the two germline ends. The DNA for the CDR3 is TGCAGCGTTGCTAGGGGAGGAGATACGCAGTATTTT. As protein: CSVARGGDTQYF.

The chain couples TRBV30 to TRBJ2-3; tentative D call: TRBD2 (6 bases). CDR1 and CDR2 from the germline V gene are GTSNPN and SVGIG (reference sequence). Trimming took off 4 bases at V and 3 bases at J, with 20 bases between the two ends. The CDR3 length is 16 residues. CDR3 protein: CAWNEDGSGLTDTQYF. DNA of the CDR3: TGTGCCTGGAATGAGGACGGGAGCGGATTAACAGATACGCAGTATTTT.

The J gene is TRBJ2-1, the V gene TRBV10-1, with 7 bases that match TRBD1. V lost 6 bases and J lost 4; bases outside the gene matches: 3. Germline V gene data show CDR1 as WNHNN and CDR2 as SYGVQD (reference sequence). The CDR3 is 13 residues long. This CDR3 is CASSPGQYNEQFF. CDR3 sequence (DNA): TGCGCCAGCAGCCCGGGACAGTACAATGAGCAGTTCTTC.

The genes are TRBV13 and TRBJ2-7; 10 bases agree with TRBD1. This CDR3 is 15 amino acids long. After removal of 5 bases from V and 3 bases from J, the junction contained 7 bases not matched to a gene. Germline-derived CDR1 and CDR2 are PRHDT and FYEKMQ (reference sequence). CDR3 loop: CASSKAGTGVYEQYF. The CDR3 DNA sequence: TGTGCCAGCAGCAAGGCGGGGACAGGGGTCTACGAGCAGTACTTC. Filled out from reference TRBV13 and TRBJ2-7, the complete variable domain reads AAGVIQSPRHLIKEKRETATLKCYPIPRHDTVYWYQQGPGQDPQFLISFYEKMQSDKGSIPDRFSAQQFSDYHSELNMSSLELGDSALYFCASSKAGTGVYEQYFGPGTRLTVT.

This clone has only one observation. The chain links TRBV9 to TRBJ2-2; maybe TRBD1 (6 bases). V shed 6 bases and J shed 5 bases, with 17 bases lying between them. Germline V CDR1 and CDR2: SGDLS, YYNGEE. CDR3 size: 15 residues. The DNA of the CDR3 is TGTGCCAGCACCGCAGGGGCGAGGGAGACCGGGGAGCTGTTTTTT. As protein: CASTAGARETGELFF.

This chain joins TRBV4-2 and TRBJ2-1; D is perhaps TRBD2 (6 bases). This CDR3 contains 15 residues. Trimming took off 3 bases at V and 10 bases at J, with 19 bases between the two ends. The germline gives CDR1 LGHNA, CDR2 YNFKEQ. For the CDR3, the DNA is TGTGCCAGCAGCCATGGGTCAGTTGGAGGGGAAGAGCAGTTCTTC. Protein product: CASSHGSVGGEEQFF.

The chain combines TRBV2 with TRBJ2-1; 8 bases fit TRBD1. Unmatched junction bases numbered 5, after V lost 4 bases and J lost 6 bases. This CDR3 spans 14 amino acids. Germline V gene lookup returns CDR1 SNHLY and CDR2 FYNNEI. The CDR3 spells CASSAWTGSNEQFF. CDR3 bases: TGTGCCAGCAGTGCCTGGACAGGGAGCAATGAGCAGTTCTTC.